These T cell receptor beta chains were read from a single sample in a study of blood T cell repertoires in COVID-19. Method: immunoSEQ multiplex PCR; TCRdb's copy keeps in-frame clones and lacks some. This sample has around 80,000 clones, with roughly four fifths found just once. What was sequenced was peripheral blood. The source is a human donor in a cohort sampled during active COVID-19. CDR3s include the opening cysteine and the closing phenylalanine or tryptophan. D genes are given only for firm matches. Some rows mark clone size as missing; the rest say once, few, many or name a class of expanded clone.

J gene	D gene	clone size	V gene	CDR3 DNA	CDR3 protein
TRBJ1-1	.	.	TRBV28	TGTGCCAGCAGTAACCGAGGACAGCTGAACACTGAAGCTTTCTTT	CASSNRGQLNTEAFF
TRBJ2-7	TRBD1	.	TRBV7-8	TGTGCCAGCAGCCCTACGGGACAGCCAATCGAGCAGTACTTC	CASSPTGQPIEQYF
TRBJ2-5	TRBD2	few	TRBV15	TGTGCCACCAGCCATGGGGGAGGGACAGAGACCCAGTACTTC	CATSHGGGTETQYF
TRBJ2-7	.	few	TRBV7-8	TGTGCCAGCAGCTTGAAGGTGGAGTACGAGCAGTACTTC	CASSLKVEYEQYF
TRBJ1-1	.	.	TRBV29-1	TGCAGCGTTGCCGGGAGGACGAACACTGAAGCTTTCTTT	CSVAGRTNTEAFF
TRBJ2-1	TRBD2	.	TRBV9	TGTGCCAGCAGCGTAGCGGGGGGGCCCAATGAGCAGTTCTTC	CASSVAGGPNEQFF
TRBJ2-2	TRBD2	few	TRBV5-5	TGTGCCAGCAGCCGCTCCCCTAGCGGGAGAACCGGGGAGCTGTTTTTT	CASSRSPSGRTGELFF
TRBJ1-1	TRBD1	few	TRBV2	TGTGCCAGCAGTGAAAAGTCAGGGGGGTCTACTGAAGCTTTCTTT	CASSEKSGGSTEAFF
TRBJ2-7	TRBD2	once	TRBV5-1	TGCGCCAGCAGCGCTGAGCGGGGGGGTCCCTACGAGCAGTACTTC	CASSAERGGPYEQYF
TRBJ2-7	.	.	TRBV10-1	TGCGCCAGCAGTGAGTCGGGCAGGGGCGGCGAGCAGTACTTC	CASSESGRGGEQYF
TRBJ2-3	TRBD2	.	TRBV7-9	TGTGCCAGCAGCACAAGCCGGGACTATAGCACAGATACGCAGTATTTT	CASSTSRDYSTDTQYF
TRBJ2-1	.	.	TRBV19	TGTGCCAGTATGACGGGGTCCGCCTACAATGAGCAGTTCTTC	CASMTGSAYNEQFF
TRBJ1-1	TRBD1	.	TRBV7-2	TGTGCCAGCAGCAAGGACAGGGGAACTCAAGCTTTCTTT	CASSKDRGTQAFF
TRBJ2-3	TRBD2	few	TRBV6-2/TRBV6-3	TGTGCCAGCAGTCGACTAGCGGGAGTGGAGACAGATACGCAGTATTTT	CASSRLAGVETDTQYF
TRBJ1-1	TRBD1	.	TRBV29-1	TGCAGCGCCTGGACAGGGGCAGGGGGCACTGAAGCTTTCTTT	CSAWTGAGGTEAFF
TRBJ1-3	.	.	TRBV2	TGTGCCAGCAGTGAAGCGGCAGGGAAGGTGGCCTCTGGAAACACCATATATTTT	CASSEAAGKVASGNTIYF
TRBJ1-1	.	.	TRBV7-8	TGTGCCAGCAGCTTAAGGGGCAGAACTGAAGCTTTCTTT	CASSLRGRTEAFF
TRBJ1-5	TRBD1	.	TRBV19	TGTGCCAGTAGCCGCTTGGGACAGGGGGCAGGATCGCCCCAGCATTTT	CASSRLGQGAGSPQHF